This entry lists 28 T cell receptor beta chains sequenced from one sample in a study of cytomegalovirus exposure and HLA in healthy donors (dated by TCRdb to the late 2010s). Libraries were constructed by the immunoSEQ multiplex PCR assay. The immuneACCESS repertoire file appears here via TCRdb, limited to in-frame rearrangements. These files lack a portion of the clones; in checked studies, under half of the deficit traces to unresolved V genes, and the cause of the others is not known. Present in this sample are 100,000 to 120,000 clones, approximately 88% of which were seen just once. The top ten clones comprise over 1.3% of the sample. Material for sequencing was PBMCs. The receptors derive from a woman in her thirties in good health and CMV-seropositive.

This chain joins TRBV6-5 and TRBJ1-1; TRBD1 agrees at 7 bases. Germline CDR1 reads MNHEY; CDR2 reads SVGAGI. The CDR3 has 16 residues. Trimming removed 0 bases from V and 2 bases from J; junction bases left unmatched: 6. The CDR3, as DNA: TGTGCCAGCAGTTACTCGAAATGGGACAGTAACACTGAAGCTTTCTTT. Translating gives CASSYSKWDSNTEAFF.

This chain links TRBV7-2 with TRBJ1-1; 7 bases line up with TRBD1. The CDR3 is made up of 15 amino acids. Germline loops: CDR1 SGHTA, CDR2 FQGNSA. Germline trimming cut 7 bases from V and 1 base from J; bases unmatched to any gene: 9. CDR3 coding DNA: TGTGCCAGCACCCGGACAGGAGAGCCGAACACTGAAGCTTTCTTT. This codes for CASTRTGEPNTEAFF.

In this sample, this clone turned up a few times. As DNA, the CDR3 is TGTGCCAGCAGTGGGGTTGGCTTCGGCGGGAACACTGAAGCTTTCTTT. As protein: CASSGVGFGGNTEAFF. The rearrangement uses TRBV2 and TRBJ1-1, with D unresolved. The V gene lost 4 bases and the J gene lost 1 base, with 16 bases spanning the gap. Germline assignment: CDR1 SNHLY and CDR2 FYNNEI. The CDR3 runs 16 residues.

This chain links TRBV27 with TRBJ2-7; no reliable D call. Between the trimmed V and J ends, which lost 5 bases and 2 bases, there was a span of 7 bases. Germline lookup yields CDR1 MNHEY and CDR2 SMNVEV (reference sequence). The CDR3 runs 12 residues. The CDR3 here is CASSSSPYEQYF. Here the CDR3 DNA reads TGTGCCAGCAGTAGTAGCCCCTACGAGCAGTACTTC.

The table lists this clone with a count of one. The J gene is TRBJ2-2, the V gene TRBV6-1; perhaps TRBD1 as D (5 bases). V lost 8 bases and J lost 6, with 10 bases in between. The length of the CDR3 is 12 residues. From germline, CDR1 is MNHNS and CDR2 SASEGT. In DNA form, the CDR3 reads TGTGCCAGCCTCAGGGTTGCCGGGGAGCTGTTTTTT. It encodes CASLRVAGELFF.

The chain recombines TRBV5-4 with TRBJ2-1; the D gene is possibly TRBD2 (5 bases). There are 14 residues in the CDR3. Germline V gene sequence: CDR1 SGHNT, CDR2 YYREEE (reference sequence). Trimming removed 4 bases from V and 7 bases from J, with 15 bases in between. The CDR3 spells CASSDMGSGNEQFF. The CDR3 nucleotides read TGTGCCAGCAGCGACATGGGGTCGGGGAATGAGCAGTTCTTC.

The genes are TRBV4-1 and TRBJ2-7, with a weak D call TRBD2 (5 bases). Trimming took 1 base from V and 5 from J, leaving 9 bases between them. This CDR3 comprises 13 residues. From germline, CDR1 is MGHRA and CDR2 YSYEKL. CDR3 sequence reads: CASSQGTAHEQYF. The CDR3 DNA sequence: TGCGCCAGCAGCCAAGGGACTGCCCACGAGCAGTACTTC.

The rearrangement joins TRBV6-1 to TRBJ1-1; D ambiguous. Per the germline V gene, CDR1 is MNHNS and CDR2 is SASEGT. Trimming shortened V by 2 bases and J by 3 bases, and 13 bases separated the two germline ends. The CDR3 has 15 amino acids. The CDR3 region has the DNA TGTGCCAGCAGTGAAAGGAGGCCGTGGGACACTGAAGCTTTCTTT. Translation: CASSERRPWDTEAFF.

This clone was seen more than once but under ten times. V and J are TRBV12-2 and TRBJ1-1. TRBV12-2 is a documented pseudogene. The CDR3 is 15 residues long. The CDR3 protein is CASRPPLDGNTEAFF. The CDR3 DNA is TGTGCAAGTCGCCCCCCCCTAGATGGGAACACTGAAGCTTTCTTT.

The chain couples TRBV4-3 to TRBJ2-1, with 12 bases aligning to TRBD2. The CDR3 contains 17 residues. Per germline, CDR1 LGHNA and CDR2 YSLEER. V was pared by 2 bases and J by 1 base, with 3 bases of the junction left unmatched. The CDR3 loop reads CASSQRTSGDSYNEQFF. The CDR3 DNA reads as TGCGCCAGCAGCCAAAGGACTAGCGGGGATTCCTACAATGAGCAGTTCTTC.

In DNA form, the CDR3 reads TGCAGCGTTGAAGGGCTTGGCTACACCTTC. It encodes CSVEGLGYTF. The chain links TRBV29-1 to TRBJ1-2; D not certain. Germline CDR1 reads SQVTM; CDR2 reads ANQGSEA. The CDR3 consists of 10 residues. V lost 1 base to trimming and J lost 7 bases, with 4 bases between them. Complete variable domain (other parts from reference TRBV29-1 and TRBJ1-2): SAVISQKPSRDICQRGTSLTIQCQVDSQVTMMFWYRQQPGQSLTLIATANQGSEATYESGFVIDKFPISRPNLTFSTLTVSNMSPEDSSIYLCSVEGLGYTFGSGTRLTVV.

CDR3 sequence (DNA): TGTGCCACCAGCAGGACAGGGGGCGATCAGCCCCAGCATTTT. Translation: CATSRTGGDQPQHF. The chain joins TRBV15 to TRBJ1-5, with TRBD1 identical over 10 bases. The V gene end was trimmed by 3 bases and the J gene end by 5 bases; junction bases not matched to a gene: 1. Germline CDR1 reads LNHNV; CDR2 reads YYDKDF (reference sequence). The CDR3 sequence is 14 residues long.

V and J are TRBV6-6 and TRBJ2-3; 7 nucleotides match TRBD2. With V trimmed by 2 bases and J by 5 bases, 7 bases remained unmatched. This CDR3 has 15 residues. The V gene's germline CDR1 is MNHNY and CDR2 SVGAGI (reference sequence). Here the CDR3 DNA reads TGTGCCAGCAGTTACCAGGGAGGGCCTGGAGATACGCAGTATTTT. It codes for CASSYQGGPGDTQYF.

The CDR3 loop reads CAWSVGGGGEQFF. DNA of the CDR3: TGTGCCTGGAGTGTAGGTGGCGGGGGGGAGCAGTTCTTC. The rearrangement links TRBV30 to TRBJ2-1; 8 bases are shared with TRBD2. V lost 0 bases and J lost 10; bases outside the gene matches: 5. CDR3 size: 13 residues. CDR1 is GTSNPN, CDR2 SVGIG, per germline (reference sequence). The variable domain in full, completed from reference TRBV30 and TRBJ2-1, reads SQTIHQWPATLVQPVGSPLSLECTVEGTSNPNLYWYRQAAGRGLQLLFYSVGIGQISSEVPQNLSASRPQDRQFILSSKKLLLSDSGFYLCAWSVGGGGEQFFGPGTRLTVL.

The genes are TRBV7-9 and TRBJ2-1; no reliable D call. The germline CDR1 and CDR2 sequences are SEHNR and FQNEAQ (reference sequence). Trimming pared 6 bases from V and 6 bases from J, leaving 18 bases between. The length of the CDR3 is 15 residues. CDR3 coding DNA: TGTGCCAGCAGTCCTGCGTCTACCCTCCCCAATGAGCAGTTCTTC. Translated: CASSPASTLPNEQFF. Filled out from reference TRBV7-9 and TRBJ2-1, the complete variable domain reads DTGVSQNPRHKITKRGQNVTFRCDPISEHNRLYWYRQTLGQGPEFLTYFQNEAQLEKSRLLSDRFSAERPKGSFSTLEIQRTEQGDSAMYLCASSPASTLPNEQFFGPGTRLTVL.

The rearrangement uses TRBV4-2 and TRBJ2-1, with 8 bases identical to TRBD2. Trimming at V came to 1 base and at J to 7 bases, leaving 12 bases not matched to a gene. This CDR3 contains 17 residues. Per the germline V gene, CDR1 is LGHNA and CDR2 is YNFKEQ. The CDR3 DNA is TGTGCCAGCAGCCAAGCAAGTCAGCGGGAGTACCAGAATGAGCAGTTCTTC. Translated, it gives CASSQASQREYQNEQFF.

This clone showed up many times. V is TRBV4-2 and J is TRBJ2-7; D call uncertain. Between the trimmed V and J ends, which lost 0 bases and 1 base, there was a span of 10 bases. The CDR3 is made up of 15 amino acids. CDR1 and CDR2 from the germline V gene are LGHNA and YNFKEQ. Written as DNA, the CDR3 is TGTGCCAGCAGCCAAGATACGGGTAGTTCCTACGAGCAGTACTTC. As protein: CASSQDTGSSYEQYF.

The table lists this clone with a few counts. The chain couples TRBV5-1 to TRBJ2-2; no reliable D call. V was shortened by 3 bases and J by 3 bases, with 6 bases between the two germline ends. The CDR3 contains 13 residues. Germline V gives CDR1 SGHRS, CDR2 YFSETQ. In nucleotides, the CDR3 is TGCGCCAGCAGCTCCAGTTACACCGGGGAGCTGTTTTTT. Translation gives CASSSSYTGELFF. Complete variable domain (other parts from reference TRBV5-1 and TRBJ2-2): KAGVTQTPRYLIKTRGQQVTLSCSPISGHRSVSWYQQTPGQGLQFLFEYFSETQRNKGNFPGRFSGRQFSNSRSEMNVSTLELGDSALYLCASSSSYTGELFFGEGSRLTVL.

The genes are TRBV18 and TRBJ2-1; the match to TRBD2 covers 7 bases. Trimming removed 3 bases from V and 8 bases from J; junction bases left unmatched: 10. Germline CDR1 KGHSH, CDR2 LQKENI. This CDR3 is 15 amino acids long. CDR3 residues: CASSPTSRSSDEQFF. In nucleotides, the CDR3 is TGTGCCAGCTCACCGACTAGCCGGAGTAGCGATGAGCAGTTCTTC.

The V and J genes are TRBV10-1 and TRBJ2-7, with 8 bases aligning to TRBD2. CDR3 length: 14 residues. Trimming at V came to 3 bases and at J to 2 bases, leaving 3 bases not matched to a gene. Germline V gene sequence: CDR1 WNHNN, CDR2 SYGVQD (reference sequence). The CDR3 sequence is CASSEGTRPYEQYF. CDR3 coding DNA: TGCGCCAGCAGTGAAGGGACTAGACCCTACGAGCAGTACTTC.

CDR3: CASYDRGAQETQYF. CDR3 nucleotide sequence: TGTGCCAGCTATGACAGGGGGGCCCAAGAGACCCAGTACTTC. The chain couples TRBV2 to TRBJ2-5, with TRBD1 matching over 9 bases. The germline gives CDR1 SNHLY, CDR2 FYNNEI. There are 14 residues in the CDR3. V gave up 8 bases and J gave up 1 base; unmatched junction bases: 5. The whole variable domain, filled in from reference TRBV2 and TRBJ2-5, reads EPEVTQTPSHQVTQMGQEVILRCVPISNHLYFYWYRQILGQKVEFLVSFYNNEISEKSEIFDDQFSVERPDGSNFTLKIRSTKLEDSAMYFCASYDRGAQETQYFGPGTRLLVL.

This clone appeared once. V usage is TRBV5-6 and J usage is TRBJ2-2, with D perhaps matching TRBD1 (5 bases). Trimming took 4 bases from V and 0 from J, leaving 10 bases between them. Germline loops: CDR1 SGHDT, CDR2 YYEEEE. The CDR3 spans 15 residues. Here the CDR3 DNA reads TGTGCCAGCAGCCCGCAGGGCGCGAACACCGGGGAGCTGTTTTTT. This translates into CASSPQGANTGELFF. The whole variable domain, remainder taken from reference TRBV5-6 and TRBJ2-2, is DAGVTQSPTHLIKTRGQQVTLRCSPKSGHDTVSWYQQALGQGPQFIFQYYEEEERQRGNFPDRFSGHQFPNYSSELNVNALLLGDSALYLCASSPQGANTGELFFGEGSRLTVL.

The V and J genes are TRBV7-9 and TRBJ2-7; 8 nucleotides line up with TRBD1. Germline CDR1 and CDR2: SEHNR and FQNEAQ (reference sequence). V lost 0 bases to trimming and J lost 0 bases; unmatched junction nucleotides: 7. This CDR3 contains 17 residues. The CDR3 nucleotides read TGTGCCAGCAGCTTAGCCCCAGGACAGGGAAGCTCCTACGAGCAGTACTTC. Encoded protein: CASSLAPGQGSSYEQYF.

The chain combines TRBV7-2 with TRBJ2-1; no clear D gene. Germline values: CDR1 SGHTA, CDR2 FQGNSA. The CDR3 is 15 amino acids. The V and J ends lost 6 bases and 3 bases respectively, with 15 bases between them. CDR3 DNA sequence: TGTGCCAGCAGACTCCTCCCGGGTCTCTACAATGAGCAGTTCTTC. As protein: CASRLLPGLYNEQFF.

The genes are TRBV27 and TRBJ2-7, with TRBD1 matching over 9 bases. Trimming removed 2 bases from V and 6 bases from J; junction bases left unmatched: 8. Per the germline V gene, CDR1 is MNHEY and CDR2 is SMNVEV (reference sequence). The CDR3 totals 15 residues. The CDR3 coding sequence is TGTGCCAGCAGTTTAGCGGGACAGGGTTTGGTCGAGCAGTACTTC. Translated, it gives CASSLAGQGLVEQYF.

V gene TRBV28 combines with J gene TRBJ2-7; a weak D match, TRBD1 (6 bases). CDR1 and CDR2 (germline): MDHEN, SYDVKM. CDR3 size: 15 residues. Trimming took off 6 bases at V and 7 bases at J, with 22 bases between the two ends. CDR3 in DNA: TGTGCCAGCAGCATAAAGGGGGTCCCGCTTCGGGAGCAGTACTTC. It encodes CASSIKGVPLREQYF. The full variable domain, in which reference TRBV28 and TRBJ2-7 provide the parts outside the CDR3, is DVKVTQSSRYLVKRTGEKVFLECVQDMDHENMFWYRQDPGLGLRLIYFSYDVKMKEKGDIPEGYSVSREKKERFSLILESASTNQTSMYLCASSIKGVPLREQYFGPGTRLTVT.

V usage is TRBV6-5 and J usage is TRBJ1-2, with D perhaps matching TRBD1 (6 bases). The CDR3 runs to 13 residues. Looked up from germline, CDR1 is MNHEY and CDR2 is SVGAGI. V dropped 4 bases and J dropped 4 bases, with 10 bases sitting between them. The CDR3 nucleotides read TGTGCCAGCAGTTTCAGGGGTACCTATGGCTACACCTTC. Its protein product is CASSFRGTYGYTF.

The V call is TRBV6-5, the J call TRBJ2-7; 9 bases map to TRBD1. The CDR3 sequence is 15 residues long. V trimming: 5 bases; J trimming: 2 bases; junction bases outside the gene matches: 7. CDR1 MNHEY and CDR2 SVGAGI come from the germline V gene. In DNA, the CDR3 is TGTGCCAGCAGTGTTGGGACAGGGAGAACCTACGAGCAGTACTTC. Translated: CASSVGTGRTYEQYF.